This T cell receptor (beta chain) was profiled in a study of blood T cell repertoires in COVID-19. Study background: The United States, Italy and Spain supplied acute and convalescent COVID-19 samples.

The ends lost 7 bases at V and 3 bases at J; junction bases unmatched: 6. The CDR3 extends over 15 amino acids. Germline assignment: CDR1 ENHRY and CDR2 SYGVKD. TCRdb keeps only in-frame clones here, not all; method: immunoSEQ multiplex PCR. The repertoire holds 300,000 or so clones, with 80% to 90% as singletons. V gene TRBV10-3 combines with J gene TRBJ2-2; TRBD1 agrees at 9 bases. Material: peripheral blood. The receptor was isolated from a woman in her 40s with acute or convalescent COVID-19. CDR3 in DNA: TGTGCCATCACCCCGGGACAGGGAGACACCGGGGAGCTGTTTTTT. It encodes CAITPGQGDTGELFF.